These 4 T cell receptor beta chains originate from one sample sequenced in a study of tumor and adjacent non-tumor tissue in lung cancer. No cell sorting was done before RNA was extracted from the tissue. The library came from three nested PCR rounds adapted from ARM-PCR protocols. TCRdb processed the multiplex PCR reads anew with MiXCR; each CDR3 protein has one entry. This table has 75,000 to 95,000 distinct CDR3 sequences, around 64% appearing once. The sample was lung tumor tissue. The receptors shown here come from a man aged 55 to 70 with non-small cell lung cancer.

This clonotype has a handful of counts. The chain carries TRBV11-2 and TRBJ1-2; the D is unclear. V dropped 0 bases and J dropped 4 bases, with 9 bases sitting between them. The CDR3 runs to 14 residues. Germline V gene lookup returns CDR1 SGHAT and CDR2 FQNNGV. The CDR3 region is CASSLDTRVYGYTF. In nucleotides, the CDR3 is TGTGCCAGCAGCTTAGATACGAGAGTCTATGGCTACACCTTC.

The chain has TRBV7-9 and TRBJ2-3; D is ambiguous. Germline V lookup: CDR1 SEHNR, CDR2 FQNEAQ (reference sequence). Trimming removed 2 bases from V and 1 base from J, with 13 bases in between. The CDR3 has 16 residues. The CDR3 region is CASSLSTPMGTDTQYF. DNA of the CDR3: TGTGCCAGCAGCTTATCCACCCCTATGGGCACAGATACGCAGTATTTT. The full variable domain, its missing parts supplied by reference TRBV7-9 and TRBJ2-3, is DTGVSQNPRHKITKRGQNVTFRCDPISEHNRLYWYRQTLGQGPEFLTYFQNEAQLEKSRLLSDRFSAERPKGSFSTLEIQRTEQGDSAMYLCASSLSTPMGTDTQYFGPGTRLTVL.

In this sample, this clonotype turned up a few times. One end of the junction fails to match germline, which may point to a read error. The chain couples TRBV11-1 to TRBJ2-2, with 12 bases aligning to TRBD2. The CDR3 consists of 16 residues. Germline V gene lookup returns CDR1 SGHAT and CDR2 FQDESV (reference sequence). CDR3 sequence: CDSSIVTSGSNGELFF. The CDR3 bases are TGTGACAGCAGCATTGTGACTAGCGGGAGCAACGGGGAGCTGTTTTTT.

The gene calls are TRBV5-1 and TRBJ2-1; 9 bases are a match to TRBD2. V dropped 4 bases and J dropped 5; count of bases not matched to a gene: 7. The CDR3 totals 15 residues. Germline V CDR1 and CDR2: SGHRS, YFSETQ. CDR3 nucleotides: TGCGCCAGCAGCGATAAAGGACTAGCGAACAATGAGCAGTTCTTC. It yields the protein CASSDKGLANNEQFF.